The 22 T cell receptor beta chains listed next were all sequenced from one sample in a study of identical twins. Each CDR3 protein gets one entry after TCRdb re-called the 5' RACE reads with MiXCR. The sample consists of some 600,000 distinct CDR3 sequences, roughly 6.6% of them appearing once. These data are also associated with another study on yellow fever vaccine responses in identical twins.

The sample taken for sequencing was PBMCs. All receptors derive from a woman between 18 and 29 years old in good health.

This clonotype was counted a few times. The CDR3 sequence is CASTTSGRNEQFF. CDR3 DNA: TGTGCCAGCACGACTAGCGGGCGTAATGAGCAGTTCTTC. The chain combines TRBV27 with TRBJ2-1, with 10 bases lining up with TRBD2. The V gene's germline CDR1 is MNHEY and CDR2 SMNVEV (reference sequence). The trim removed 7 bases at V and 7 bases at J, leaving 4 bases unmatched. There are 13 residues in the CDR3.

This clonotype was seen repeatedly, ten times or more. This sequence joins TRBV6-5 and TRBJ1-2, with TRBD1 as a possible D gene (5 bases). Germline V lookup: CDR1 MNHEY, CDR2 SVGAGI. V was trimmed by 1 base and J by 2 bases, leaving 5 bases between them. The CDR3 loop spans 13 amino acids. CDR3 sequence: CASSYWDNYGYTF. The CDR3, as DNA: TGTGCCAGCAGTTACTGGGACAACTATGGCTACACCTTC.

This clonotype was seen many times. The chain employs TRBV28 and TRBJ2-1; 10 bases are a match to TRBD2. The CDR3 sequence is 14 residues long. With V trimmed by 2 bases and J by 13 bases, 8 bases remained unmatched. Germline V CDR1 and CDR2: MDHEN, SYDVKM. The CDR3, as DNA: TGTGCCAGCAGTTTAACTAGCGGGAATTCCAGACAGTTCTTC. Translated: CASSLTSGNSRQFF. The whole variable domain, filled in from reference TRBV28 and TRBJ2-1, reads DVKVTQSSRYLVKRTGEKVFLECVQDMDHENMFWYRQDPGLGLRLIYFSYDVKMKEKGDIPEGYSVSREKKERFSLILESASTNQTSMYLCASSLTSGNSRQFFGPGTRLTVL.

The CDR3 region is CASNDWDRNGVEQYF. The CDR3, as DNA: TGTGCCAGCAATGATTGGGACAGGAATGGGGTCGAGCAGTACTTC. V usage is TRBV2 and J usage is TRBJ2-7, with 8 bases fitting TRBD1. Germline V gene sequence: CDR1 SNHLY, CDR2 FYNNEI. V shed 7 bases and J 6 bases; nucleotides not matched to a gene: 14. This CDR3 is 15 amino acids long. Based on the CDR3 plus reference TRBV2 and TRBJ2-7, the full variable domain is EPEVTQTPSHQVTQMGQEVILRCVPISNHLYFYWYRQILGQKVEFLVSFYNNEISEKSEIFDDQFSVERPDGSNFTLKIRSTKLEDSAMYFCASNDWDRNGVEQYFGPGTRLTVT.

CDR3 DNA: TGTGCCAGCAGCTCCCACGGGGTGAACACCGGGGAGCTGTTTTTT. Residues: CASSSHGVNTGELFF. The V gene is TRBV7-9, the J gene TRBJ2-2; TRBD2 might be the D (5 bases). V was clipped by 4 bases and J by 1 base, with 10 bases between them. This CDR3 spans 15 amino acids. The germline V gene encodes CDR1 SEHNR and CDR2 FQNEAQ (reference sequence).

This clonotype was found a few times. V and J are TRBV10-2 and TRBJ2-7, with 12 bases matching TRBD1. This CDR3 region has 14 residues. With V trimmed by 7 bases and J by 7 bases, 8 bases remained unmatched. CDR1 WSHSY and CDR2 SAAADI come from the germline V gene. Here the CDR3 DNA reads TGCGCCAGCATGGGACAGGGGGCCGGTGGTGAGCAGTACTTC. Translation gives CASMGQGAGGEQYF.

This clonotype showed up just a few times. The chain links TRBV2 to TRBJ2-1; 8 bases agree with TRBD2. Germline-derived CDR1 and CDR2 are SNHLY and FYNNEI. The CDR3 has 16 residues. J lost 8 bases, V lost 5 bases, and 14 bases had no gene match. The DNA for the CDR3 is TGTGCCAGCAGTACCACGAGCGGGAGTCGACGCTATGAGCAGTTCTTC. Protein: CASSTTSGSRRYEQFF.

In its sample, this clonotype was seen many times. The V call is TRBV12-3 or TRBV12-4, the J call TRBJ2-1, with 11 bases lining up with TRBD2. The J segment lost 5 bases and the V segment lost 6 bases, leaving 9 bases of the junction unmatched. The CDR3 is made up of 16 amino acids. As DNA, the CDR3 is TGTGCCAGCAGCCCCGCCGGGACTAGCGGCAACAATGAGCAGTTCTTC. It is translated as CASSPAGTSGNNEQFF.

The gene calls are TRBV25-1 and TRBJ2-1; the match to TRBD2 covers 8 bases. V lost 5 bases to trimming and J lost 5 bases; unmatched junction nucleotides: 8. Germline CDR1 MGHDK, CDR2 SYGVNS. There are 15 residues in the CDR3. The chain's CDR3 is CASSTTAGGDNEQFF. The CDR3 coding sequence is TGTGCCAGCAGTACGACGGCGGGGGGTGACAATGAGCAGTTCTTC.

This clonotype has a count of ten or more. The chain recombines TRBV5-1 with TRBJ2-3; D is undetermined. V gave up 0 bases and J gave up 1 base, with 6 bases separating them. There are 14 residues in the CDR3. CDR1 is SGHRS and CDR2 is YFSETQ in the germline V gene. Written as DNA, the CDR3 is TGCGCCAGCAGCTTGGTTGTAGGCACAGATACGCAGTATTTT. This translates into CASSLVVGTDTQYF.

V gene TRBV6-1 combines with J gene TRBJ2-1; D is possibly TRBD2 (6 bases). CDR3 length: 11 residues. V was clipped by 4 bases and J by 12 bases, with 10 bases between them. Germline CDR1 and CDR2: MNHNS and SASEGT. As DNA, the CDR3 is TGTGCCAGCAGTGTCCAACTAGCGCAGTTCTTC. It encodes CASSVQLAQFF.

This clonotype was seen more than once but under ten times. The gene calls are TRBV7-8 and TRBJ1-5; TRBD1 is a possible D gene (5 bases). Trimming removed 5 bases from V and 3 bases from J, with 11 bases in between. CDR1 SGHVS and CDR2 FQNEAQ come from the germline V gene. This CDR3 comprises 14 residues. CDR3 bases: TGTGCCAGCAGCCATGACAGAAACAATCAGCCCCAGCATTTT. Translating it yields CASSHDRNNQPQHF. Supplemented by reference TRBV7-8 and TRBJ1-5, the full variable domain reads GAGVSQSPRYKVAKRGQDVALRCDPISGHVSLFWYQQALGQGPEFLTYFQNEAQLDKSGLPSDRFFAERPEGSVSTLKIQRTQQEDSAVYLCASSHDRNNQPQHFGDGTRLSIL.

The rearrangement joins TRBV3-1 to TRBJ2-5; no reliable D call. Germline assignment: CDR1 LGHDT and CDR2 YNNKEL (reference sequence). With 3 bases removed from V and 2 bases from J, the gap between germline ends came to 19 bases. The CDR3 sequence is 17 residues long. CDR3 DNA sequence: TGTGCCAGCAGCCACGCTCCAAGTGGTACTCGGCAAGAGACCCAGTACTTC. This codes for CASSHAPSGTRQETQYF.

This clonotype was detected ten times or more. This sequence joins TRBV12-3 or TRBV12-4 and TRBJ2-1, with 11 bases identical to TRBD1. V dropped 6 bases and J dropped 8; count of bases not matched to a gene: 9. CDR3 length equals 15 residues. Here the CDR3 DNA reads TGTGCCAGCAGCCCAGGGGGGACAGGGGGGGATGAGCAGTTCTTC. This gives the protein CASSPGGTGGDEQFF.

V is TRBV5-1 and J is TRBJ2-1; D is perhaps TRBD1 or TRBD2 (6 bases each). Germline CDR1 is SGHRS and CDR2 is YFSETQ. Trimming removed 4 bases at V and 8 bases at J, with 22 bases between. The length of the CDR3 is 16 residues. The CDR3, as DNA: TGCGCCAGCAGCGGGGGGCTCGCGGCGGGAACGGATGAGCAGTTCTTC. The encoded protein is CASSGGLAAGTDEQFF.

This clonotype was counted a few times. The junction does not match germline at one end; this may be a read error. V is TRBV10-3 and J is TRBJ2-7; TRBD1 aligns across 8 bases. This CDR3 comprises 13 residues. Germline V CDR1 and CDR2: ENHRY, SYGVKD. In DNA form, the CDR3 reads TGTGCCATCTGTGACAGGGGTTCCTACGAGCAGTACTTC. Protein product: CAICDRGSYEQYF.

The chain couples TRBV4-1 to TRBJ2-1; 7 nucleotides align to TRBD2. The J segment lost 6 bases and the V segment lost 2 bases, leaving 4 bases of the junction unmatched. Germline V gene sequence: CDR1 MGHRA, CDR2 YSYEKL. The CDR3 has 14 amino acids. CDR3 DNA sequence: TGCGCCAGCAGCCAACCCGGGACTACCAATGAGCAGTTCTTC. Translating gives CASSQPGTTNEQFF.

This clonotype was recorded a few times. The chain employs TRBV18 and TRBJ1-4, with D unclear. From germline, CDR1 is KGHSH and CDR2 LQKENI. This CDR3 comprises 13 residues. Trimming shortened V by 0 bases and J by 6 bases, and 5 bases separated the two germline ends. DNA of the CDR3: TGTGCCAGCTCACCACCTTTGCATGAAAAACTGTTTTTT. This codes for CASSPPLHEKLFF.

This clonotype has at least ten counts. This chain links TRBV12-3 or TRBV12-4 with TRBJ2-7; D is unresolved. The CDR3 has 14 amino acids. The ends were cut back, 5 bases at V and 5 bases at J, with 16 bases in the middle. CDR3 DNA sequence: TGTGCCAGCAGTCCGACTGGGCAGGTGGACGAGCAGTACTTC. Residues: CASSPTGQVDEQYF.

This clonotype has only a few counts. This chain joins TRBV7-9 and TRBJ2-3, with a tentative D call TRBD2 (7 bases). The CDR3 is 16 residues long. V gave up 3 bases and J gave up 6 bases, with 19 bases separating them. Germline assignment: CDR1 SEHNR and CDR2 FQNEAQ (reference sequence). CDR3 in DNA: TGTGCCAGCAGCTTCACGGGGGGCCCCTCCAGGGATACGCAGTATTTT. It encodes CASSFTGGPSRDTQYF.

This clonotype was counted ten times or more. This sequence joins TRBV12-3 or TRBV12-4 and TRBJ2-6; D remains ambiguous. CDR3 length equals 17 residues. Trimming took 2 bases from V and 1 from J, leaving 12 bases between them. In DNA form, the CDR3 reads TGTGCCAGCAGTTTATATGGTATGGGGTCTGGGGCCAACGTCCTGACTTTC. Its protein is CASSLYGMGSGANVLTF.

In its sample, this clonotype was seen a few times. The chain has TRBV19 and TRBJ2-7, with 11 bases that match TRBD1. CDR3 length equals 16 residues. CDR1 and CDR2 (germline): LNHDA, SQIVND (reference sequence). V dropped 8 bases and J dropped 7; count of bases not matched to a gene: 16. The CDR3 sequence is CASLRDRGSPKWEQYF. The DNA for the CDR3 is TGTGCCAGTCTTCGGGACAGGGGGAGCCCAAAATGGGAGCAGTACTTC.